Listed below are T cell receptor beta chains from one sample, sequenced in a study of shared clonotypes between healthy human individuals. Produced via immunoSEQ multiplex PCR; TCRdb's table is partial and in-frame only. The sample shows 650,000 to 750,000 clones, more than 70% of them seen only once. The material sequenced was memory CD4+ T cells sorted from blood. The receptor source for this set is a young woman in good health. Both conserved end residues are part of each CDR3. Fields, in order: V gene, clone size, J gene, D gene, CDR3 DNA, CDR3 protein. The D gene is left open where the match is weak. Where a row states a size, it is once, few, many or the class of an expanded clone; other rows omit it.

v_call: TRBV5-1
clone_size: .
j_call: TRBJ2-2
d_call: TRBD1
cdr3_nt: TGCGCCAGCGAACTTTCCGGGACAGGGACCGGGGAGCTGTTTTTT
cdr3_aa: CASELSGTGTGELFF

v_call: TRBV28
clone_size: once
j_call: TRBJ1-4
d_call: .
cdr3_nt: TGTGCCAGCGCGAGTGGTGGGACAACTAATGAAAAACTGTTTTTT
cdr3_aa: CASASGGTTNEKLFF

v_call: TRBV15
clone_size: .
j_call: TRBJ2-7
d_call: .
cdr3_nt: TGTGCCACCAGCAGACCACGAGGGGGGCGCGGGGGCTACGAGCAGTACTTC
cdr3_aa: CATSRPRGGRGGYEQYF

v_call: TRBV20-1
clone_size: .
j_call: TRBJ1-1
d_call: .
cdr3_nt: TGCAGCATGACGGGGGACACTGAAGCTTTCTTT
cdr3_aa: CSMTGDTEAFF

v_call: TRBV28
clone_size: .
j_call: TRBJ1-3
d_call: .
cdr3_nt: TGTGCCAGCAGTTACCTTGGGAGTTGGGGCTCTGGAAACACCATATATTTT
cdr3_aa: CASSYLGSWGSGNTIYF

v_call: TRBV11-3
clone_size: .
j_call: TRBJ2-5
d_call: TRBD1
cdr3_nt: TGTGCCAGCAGCTCGGGACAGCAAGAGACCCAGTACTTC
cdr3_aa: CASSSGQQETQYF

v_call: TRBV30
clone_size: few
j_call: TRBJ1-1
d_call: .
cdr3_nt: TGTGCCTGGAGGTCGGGACGGGTCGAAGCTTTCTTT
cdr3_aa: CAWRSGRVEAFF

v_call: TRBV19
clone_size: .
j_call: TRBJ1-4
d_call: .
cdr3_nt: TGTGCCAGTAGTATAAAGGGGTCGGATGATGAAAAACTGTTTTTT
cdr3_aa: CASSIKGSDDEKLFF

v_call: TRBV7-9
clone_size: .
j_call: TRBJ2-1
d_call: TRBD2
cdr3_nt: TGTGCCAGCAGCTTAGCGCTAGCGGGAGGGTGGGGAGCCGAGCAGTTCTTC
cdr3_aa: CASSLALAGGWGAEQFF

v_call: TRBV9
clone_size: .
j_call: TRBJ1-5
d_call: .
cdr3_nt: TGTGCCAGCAGCGTCGGGGGGGGCAATCAGCCCCAGCATTTT
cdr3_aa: CASSVGGGNQPQHF

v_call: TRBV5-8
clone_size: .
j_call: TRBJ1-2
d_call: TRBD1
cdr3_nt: TGTGCCAGCGGGTCACAGGGGTCCTATGGCTACACCTTC
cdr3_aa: CASGSQGSYGYTF

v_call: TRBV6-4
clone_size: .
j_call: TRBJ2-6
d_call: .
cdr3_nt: TGTGCCAGCAGTGAGTGGGGTACTGGGGCCAACGTCCTGACTTTC
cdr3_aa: CASSEWGTGANVLTF

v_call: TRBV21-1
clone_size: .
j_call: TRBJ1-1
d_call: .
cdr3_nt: TGTGCCAGCAGCAATAACGCCTTAAGGTGGGACAGGGGTTCAGGCACTGAAGCTTTCTTT
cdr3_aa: CASSNNALRWDRGSGTEAFF

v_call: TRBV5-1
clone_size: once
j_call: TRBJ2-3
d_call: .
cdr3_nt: TGCGCCAGCAGCTTTGGGGGGTCCTCTAGTACAGATACGCAGTATTTT
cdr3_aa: CASSFGGSSSTDTQYF

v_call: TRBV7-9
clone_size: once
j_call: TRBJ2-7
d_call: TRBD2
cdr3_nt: TGTGCCAGCAGCTTGCCGGGACTAGTCTACGAGCAGTACTTC
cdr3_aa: CASSLPGLVYEQYF

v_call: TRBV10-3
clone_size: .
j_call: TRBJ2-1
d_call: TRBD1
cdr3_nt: TGTGCCATCAGGGAGAGGACAGGGACAGAAGGTGAGCAGTTCTTC
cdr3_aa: CAIRERTGTEGEQFF

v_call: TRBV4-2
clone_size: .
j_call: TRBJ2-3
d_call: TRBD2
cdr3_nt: TGTGCCAGCAGCAAGCCTGTACGGGGGGGCACAGATACGCAGTATTTT
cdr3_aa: CASSKPVRGGTDTQYF

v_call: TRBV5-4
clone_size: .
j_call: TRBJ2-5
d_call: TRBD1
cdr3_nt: TGTGCCAGCAGCTTGGGTTTGGGACAGGGAGAGACCCAGTACTTC
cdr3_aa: CASSLGLGQGETQYF

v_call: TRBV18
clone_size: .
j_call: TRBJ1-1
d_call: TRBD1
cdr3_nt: TGTGCCAGCTCGGGGACAGGCATGAACACTGAAGCTTTCTTT
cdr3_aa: CASSGTGMNTEAFF

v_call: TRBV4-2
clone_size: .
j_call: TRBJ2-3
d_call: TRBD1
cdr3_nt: TGTGCCAGCAGCCAAGAGACAGGGTGGGGAGATACGCAGTATTTT
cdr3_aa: CASSQETGWGDTQYF

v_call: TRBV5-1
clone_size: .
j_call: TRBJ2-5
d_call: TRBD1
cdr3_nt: TGCGCCAGCAGCGAGGGACAGGGCGGCGAGACCCAGTACTTC
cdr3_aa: CASSEGQGGETQYF

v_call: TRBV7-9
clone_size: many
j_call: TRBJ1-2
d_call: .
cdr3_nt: TGTGCCAGCAGCCACCGAACGACAGGCTTCCTGGGCTACACCTTC
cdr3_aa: CASSHRTTGFLGYTF

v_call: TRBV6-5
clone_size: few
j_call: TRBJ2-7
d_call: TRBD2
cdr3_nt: TGTGCCAGCAGCGCGGGACTAGCGGCCTACGAGCAGTACTTC
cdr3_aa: CASSAGLAAYEQYF

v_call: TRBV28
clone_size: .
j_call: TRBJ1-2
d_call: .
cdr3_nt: TGTGCCAGCAGTTCCTCTGTGTATGGCTACACCTTC
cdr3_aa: CASSSSVYGYTF

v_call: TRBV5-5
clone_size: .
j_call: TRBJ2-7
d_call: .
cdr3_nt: TGTGCCAGCAGCTGGCTCCCGATTTCCTACGAGCAGTACTTC
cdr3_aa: CASSWLPISYEQYF

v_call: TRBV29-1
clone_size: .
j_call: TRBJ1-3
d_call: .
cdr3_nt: TGCAGCGTCCAAGGTACAAGCTCTGGAAACACCATATATTTT
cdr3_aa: CSVQGTSSGNTIYF

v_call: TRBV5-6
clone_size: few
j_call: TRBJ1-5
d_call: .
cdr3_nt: TGTGCCAGCAGCCGTCACAGGGATTTCAATCAGCCCCAGCATTTT
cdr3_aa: CASSRHRDFNQPQHF

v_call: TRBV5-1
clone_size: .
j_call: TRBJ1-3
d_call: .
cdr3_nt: TGCGCCAGCAGCCCTGGGACCTCTGGAAACACCATATATTTT
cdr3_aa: CASSPGTSGNTIYF

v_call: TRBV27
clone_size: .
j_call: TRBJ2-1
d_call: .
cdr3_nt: TGTGCCAGCAGGCGGTCTCTAAGCTCCTACAATGAGCAGTTCTTC
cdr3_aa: CASRRSLSSYNEQFF

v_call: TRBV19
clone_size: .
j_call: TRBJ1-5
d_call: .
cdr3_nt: TGTGCCAGTAGTGTCCGACGGATTAATAGCAATCAGCCCCAGCATTTT
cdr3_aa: CASSVRRINSNQPQHF

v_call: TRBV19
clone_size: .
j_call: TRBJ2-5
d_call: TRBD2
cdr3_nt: TGTGCCAGTAGTAGCAGTCTAGCGGGAGCGGGAGAGACCCAGTACTTC
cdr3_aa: CASSSSLAGAGETQYF

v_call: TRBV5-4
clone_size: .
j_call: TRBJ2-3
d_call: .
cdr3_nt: TGTGCCAGCAGCTCCCCCGACACAGATACGCAGTATTTT
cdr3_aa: CASSSPDTDTQYF

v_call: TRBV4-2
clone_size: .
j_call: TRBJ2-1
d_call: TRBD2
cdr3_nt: TGTGCCAGCAGCCGAGGGGTGGGACTAGAGAACAATGAGCAGTTCTTC
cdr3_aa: CASSRGVGLENNEQFF

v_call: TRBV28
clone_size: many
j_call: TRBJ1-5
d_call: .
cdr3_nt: TGTGCCAGCAGTTTAGCGAGGTTCGGTCAGCCCCAGCATTTT
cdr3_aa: CASSLARFGQPQHF

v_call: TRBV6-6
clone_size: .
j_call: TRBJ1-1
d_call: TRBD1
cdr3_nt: TGTGCCAGCAGTTTGGACAGGGGGCGGGGGACTGAAGCTTTCTTT
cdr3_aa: CASSLDRGRGTEAFF

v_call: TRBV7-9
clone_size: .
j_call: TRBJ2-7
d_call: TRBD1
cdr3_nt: TGTGCCAGCAGCTTAGGACAGGGGTTGACCAACGAGCAGTACTTC
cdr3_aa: CASSLGQGLTNEQYF

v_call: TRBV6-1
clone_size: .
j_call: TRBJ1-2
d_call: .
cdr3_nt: TGTGCCAGCAGTGAACTAGGCAGGGGCAACTATGGCTACACCTTC
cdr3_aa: CASSELGRGNYGYTF

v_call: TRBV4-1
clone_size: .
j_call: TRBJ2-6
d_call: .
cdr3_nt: TGCGCCAGCAGCCAAGCGCCAGGGGTAGGGGCCAACGTCCTGACTTTC
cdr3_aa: CASSQAPGVGANVLTF

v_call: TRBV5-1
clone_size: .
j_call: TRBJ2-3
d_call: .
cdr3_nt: TGCGCCAGCAGCTTCTCTAGCAGGGGATACACAGATACGCAGTATTTT
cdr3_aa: CASSFSSRGYTDTQYF

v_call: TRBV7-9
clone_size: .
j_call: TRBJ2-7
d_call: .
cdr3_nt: TGTGCCAGCAGCTTAGCGGACCGGGACTACGAGCAGTACTTC
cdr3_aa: CASSLADRDYEQYF

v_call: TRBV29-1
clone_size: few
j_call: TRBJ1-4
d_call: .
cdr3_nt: TGCAGCGTCAGTAGGGGCGGCCCTAATGAAAAACTGTTTTTT
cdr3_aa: CSVSRGGPNEKLFF

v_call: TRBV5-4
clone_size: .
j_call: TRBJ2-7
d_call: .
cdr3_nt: TGTGCCAGCAGCAGCAGGCCCTCCTACGAGCAGTACTTC
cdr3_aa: CASSSRPSYEQYF

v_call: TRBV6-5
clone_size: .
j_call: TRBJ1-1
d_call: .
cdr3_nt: TGTGCCAGCAGTTCTCAGGGGAACACTGAAGCTTTCTTT
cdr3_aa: CASSSQGNTEAFF

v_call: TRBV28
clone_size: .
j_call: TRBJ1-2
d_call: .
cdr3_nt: TGTGCCAGCAGTTTTGGAGGGGACCTCAATTATGGCTACACCTTC
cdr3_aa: CASSFGGDLNYGYTF

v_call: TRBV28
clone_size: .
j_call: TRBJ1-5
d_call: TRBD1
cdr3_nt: TGTGCCAGCAGCCCCACGACAGGGCCCAATCAGCCCCAGCATTTT
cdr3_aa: CASSPTTGPNQPQHF

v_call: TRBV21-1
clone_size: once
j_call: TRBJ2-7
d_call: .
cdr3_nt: TGTGCCAGCAGCAAAGAGAGGAGCGGGAGGGTTATATACGAGCAGTACTTC
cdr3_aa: CASSKERSGRVIYEQYF

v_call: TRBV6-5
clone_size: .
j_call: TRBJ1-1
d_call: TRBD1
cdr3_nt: TGTGCCAGCAGTATCGACAGGGGGAACACTGAAGCTTTCTTT
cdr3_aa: CASSIDRGNTEAFF

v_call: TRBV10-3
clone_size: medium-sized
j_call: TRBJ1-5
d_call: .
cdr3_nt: TGTGCCATCAGTGAGTCGTCGAACATGATAAAGCAGCCCCAGCATTTT
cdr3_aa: CAISESSNMIKQPQHF

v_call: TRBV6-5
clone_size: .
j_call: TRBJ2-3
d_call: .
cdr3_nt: TGTGCCAGCAGTTCGGAGGTGGGGGCGAGGGCAGATACGCAGTATTTT
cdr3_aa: CASSSEVGARADTQYF

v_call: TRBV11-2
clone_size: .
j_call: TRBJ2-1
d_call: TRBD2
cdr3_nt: TGTGCCAGCAGCTCCCCCTCGGGGAGGGGCTCTAAGGGTGAGCAGTTCTTC
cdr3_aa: CASSSPSGRGSKGEQFF

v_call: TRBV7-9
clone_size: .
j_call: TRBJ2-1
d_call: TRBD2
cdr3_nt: TGTGCCAGCAGCTTGCGCGGGGCGGGGGACTCCTACAATGAGCAGTTCTTC
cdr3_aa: CASSLRGAGDSYNEQFF

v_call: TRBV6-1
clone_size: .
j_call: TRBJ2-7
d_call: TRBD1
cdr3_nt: TGTGCCACCGCGCAGGGGGTCATAGTCTACGAGCAGTACTTC
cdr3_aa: CATAQGVIVYEQYF